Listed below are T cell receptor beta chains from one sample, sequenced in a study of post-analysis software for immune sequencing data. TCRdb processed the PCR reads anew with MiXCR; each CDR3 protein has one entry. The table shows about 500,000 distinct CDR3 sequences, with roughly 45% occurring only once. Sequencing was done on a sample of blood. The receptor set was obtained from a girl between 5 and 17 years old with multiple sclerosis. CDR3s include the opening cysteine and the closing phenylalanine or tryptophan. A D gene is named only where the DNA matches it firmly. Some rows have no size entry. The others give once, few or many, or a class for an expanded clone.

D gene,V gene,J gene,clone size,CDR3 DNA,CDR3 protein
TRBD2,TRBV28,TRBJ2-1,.,TGTGCCAGCAGTTTGCCTAGCGGGAGAAACAATGAGCAGTTCTTC,CASSLPSGRNNEQFF
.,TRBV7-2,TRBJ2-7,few,TGTGCCAGCAGCTTAAGTCGTAGGGAGCAGTACTTC,CASSLSRREQYF
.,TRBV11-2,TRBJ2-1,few,TGTGCCAGCAGCCCAGTAGACAATGAGCAGTTCTTC,CASSPVDNEQFF
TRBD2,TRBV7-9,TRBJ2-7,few,TGTGCCAGCAGCCTCAGCGGGAATGACGAGCAGTACTTC,CASSLSGNDEQYF
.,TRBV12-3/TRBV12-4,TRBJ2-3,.,TGTGCCAGCAGGGGCGACCGCGTAGGAATGCAGTATTTT,CASRGDRVGMQYF
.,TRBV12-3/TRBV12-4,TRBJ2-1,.,TGTGCCAGCAGTTTAACCGCCGGCAATGAGCAGTTCTTC,CASSLTAGNEQFF
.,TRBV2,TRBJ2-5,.,TGTGCCAGCACCTTAGAGGCTCGGGAGACCCAGTACTTC,CASTLEARETQYF
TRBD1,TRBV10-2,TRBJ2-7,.,TGCGCCAGCAGGTCCGGGACAGCCTACGAGCAGTACTTC,CASRSGTAYEQYF
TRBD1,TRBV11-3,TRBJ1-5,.,TGTGCCAGCAGCTCACAACGGGGGACAGCCGATGGGGAGCCCCAGCATTTT,CASSSQRGTADGEPQHF
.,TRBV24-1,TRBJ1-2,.,TGTGCCACCAGTGATCCCGGACAGTATGGCTACACCTTC,CATSDPGQYGYTF
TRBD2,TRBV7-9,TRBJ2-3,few,TGTGCCAGCGCGTTGGGAGCGGGATACTTGAATACGCAGTATTTT,CASALGAGYLNTQYF
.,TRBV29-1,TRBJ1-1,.,TGCAGCGTTGAAGACCAGGGCGGGAACACTGAAGCTTTCTTT,CSVEDQGGNTEAFF
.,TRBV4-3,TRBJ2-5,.,TGCGCCAGCAGCCAAGAGGGTGGATCCCCCAAAGAGACCCAGAACTTC,CASSQEGGSPKETQNF
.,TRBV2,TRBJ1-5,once,TGTGCCAGCAGTGATTTTGGGGTTAGCAATCAGCCCCAGCATTTT,CASSDFGVSNQPQHF
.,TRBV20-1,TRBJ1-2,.,TGCAGTGCTAGAGATCCAGGGCAGGGCTATGGCTACACCTTC,CSARDPGQGYGYTF
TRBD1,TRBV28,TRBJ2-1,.,TGTGCCATCGGACAGGGGGCTGTGGATGAGCAGTTCTTC,CAIGQGAVDEQFF
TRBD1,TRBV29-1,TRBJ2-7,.,TGCAGCGGATCTGACAGGGAGAGCTCCTACGAGCAGTACTTC,CSGSDRESSYEQYF
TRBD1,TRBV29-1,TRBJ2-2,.,TGCAGCGTACGGACAGGGGGAAGTACCGGGGAGCTGTTTTTT,CSVRTGGSTGELFF
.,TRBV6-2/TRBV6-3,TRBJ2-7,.,TGTGCCAGCAGTTACTCGAAGGTACGGACAATAGGAACCTACGAGCAGTACTTC,CASSYSKVRTIGTYEQYF
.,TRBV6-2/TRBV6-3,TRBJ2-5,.,TGTGCCAGCAGTAACGACGGGGATCGGGGGACCCAGTACTTC,CASSNDGDRGTQYF
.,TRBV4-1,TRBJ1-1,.,TGCGCCAGCAGCCAAGGGTCAGGGCCGAACACTGAAGCTTTCTTT,CASSQGSGPNTEAFF
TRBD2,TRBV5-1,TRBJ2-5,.,TGCGCCAGCAGCTGGAGACTAGCGGGAGGTTTGTTAGAGACCCAGTACTTC,CASSWRLAGGLLETQYF
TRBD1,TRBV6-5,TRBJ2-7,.,TGTGCCAGCAGCCCTCTTGGGACAGGGTACGAGCAGTACTTC,CASSPLGTGYEQYF
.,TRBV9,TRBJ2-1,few,TGTGCCAGCAGCTCACGGACTGGGACCGATGAGCAGTTCTTC,CASSSRTGTDEQFF
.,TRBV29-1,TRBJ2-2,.,TGCAGCGTTGAAGGACACAGCACCGGGGAGCTGTTTTTT,CSVEGHSTGELFF